The 17 T cell receptor beta chains presented below share a single source sample, sequenced in a study of CXCR3-negative and CXCR3-positive naive CD8 T cells (dated by TCRdb to between 2018 and 2021). The sequencer listed for this sample is NextSeq 550. The Human TCR Profiling Kit (MiLaboratory) was used to prepare UMI-labeled 5' RACE TRB cDNA libraries. The reads underwent TCRdb reprocessing, giving one record for each CDR3 protein sequence and no DNA. The table for this sample lists 100,000 to 150,000 distinct CDR3 sequences. In total, the top ten clones hold just under 0.5% of the sample. Sequencing was done on a sample of naive CXCR3- CD8+ T cells from blood. The intended sense of this specimen's cell subset or site label: CD45RO-CCR7+CD27+CD95- naive CD8+ T cells lacking CXCR3 (TNR3-). The receptors come from a human donor in good health. Some clones in this sample may be carry-over from other donors' samples.

J is TRBJ2-1 and V is TRBV24-1; TCRdb outputs TRBD2, but without DNA this stays unchecked. Germline assignment: CDR1 KGHDR and CDR2 SFDVKD. CDR3 length: 18 amino acids. The CDR3 region is CATSDLRTSGRFYNEQFF.

The rearrangement joins TRBV9 to TRBJ2-5. CDR3 length equals 15 residues. Germline lookup yields CDR1 SGDLS and CDR2 YYNGEE. CDR3 sequence reads: CASSVGYSEEETQYF.

V and J are TRBV20-1 and TRBJ1-1; TCRdb's D call of TRBD1 is untestable without DNA. This CDR3 has 13 residues. CDR1 DFQATT and CDR2 SNEGSKA come from the germline V gene (reference sequence). This CDR3 is CSARPRGDTEAFF.

J is TRBJ2-1 and V is TRBV20-1; without DNA, the TCRdb call of TRBD1 cannot be checked. This CDR3 is 14 amino acids long. Germline CDR1 reads DFQATT; CDR2 reads SNEGSKA (reference sequence). CDR3 in amino acids: CSAYEGSKYNEQFF.

The chain recombines TRBV29-1 with TRBJ2-7; without DNA, the TCRdb call of TRBD2 cannot be checked. Germline CDR1 reads SQVTM; CDR2 reads ANQGSEA. The CDR3 has 16 amino acids. The CDR3 is CSVEGLAGGSIDEQYF.

The gene calls are TRBV7-9 and TRBJ2-7; the TCRdb D gene call, TRBD2, has no DNA to confirm it. Germline CDR1 is SEHNR and CDR2 is FQNEAQ (reference sequence). This CDR3 spans 15 amino acids. The CDR3 spells CASSLGAGRPYEQYF. The full variable domain, in which reference TRBV7-9 and TRBJ2-7 provide the parts outside the CDR3, is DTGVSQNPRHKITKRGQNVTFRCDPISEHNRLYWYRQTLGQGPEFLTYFQNEAQLEKSRLLSDRFSAERPKGSFSTLEIQRTEQGDSAMYLCASSLGAGRPYEQYFGPGTRLTVT.

The chain is built from TRBV27 and TRBJ2-7; TCRdb names TRBD2, which stays unverified in the absence of DNA. CDR1 is MNHEY, CDR2 SMNVEV, per germline (reference sequence). CDR3 length: 15 amino acids. CDR3 loop: CASSLSGAFGGEQYF.

This sequence joins TRBV28 and TRBJ2-5; the TCRdb D gene call, TRBD1, has no DNA to confirm it. Germline V gene data show CDR1 as MDHEN and CDR2 as SYDVKM. The CDR3 runs to 14 residues. The CDR3 here is CASSFLTGAETQYF.

This rearrangement joins TRBV7-9 to TRBJ2-7; TCRdb's D gene call, TRBD1, goes unchecked for lack of DNA. The CDR3 sequence is 16 residues long. Germline V gene lookup returns CDR1 SEHNR and CDR2 FQNEAQ (reference sequence). CDR3 in amino acids: CASSPFYTGTVREQYF. The complete variable domain, with remaining parts taken from reference TRBV7-9 and TRBJ2-7, reads DTGVSQNPRHKITKRGQNVTFRCDPISEHNRLYWYRQTLGQGPEFLTYFQNEAQLEKSRLLSDRFSAERPKGSFSTLEIQRTEQGDSAMYLCASSPFYTGTVREQYFGPGTRLTVT.

J is TRBJ2-1 and V is TRBV4-3; TCRdb's D gene call, TRBD2, goes unchecked for lack of DNA. Germline-derived CDR1 and CDR2 are LGHNA and YSLEER. The CDR3 is 18 amino acids. CDR3 sequence: CASSQGGSGGAAYNEQFF.

The chain combines TRBV7-2 with TRBJ2-1. The CDR3 sequence is 15 residues long. Looked up from germline, CDR1 is SGHTA and CDR2 is FQGNSA. The CDR3 reads CASSLALGVIDEQFF.

This chain connects TRBV12-3 or TRBV12-4 to TRBJ1-1; TCRdb calls TRBD1, which cannot be checked without DNA. The length of the CDR3 is 14 residues. The CDR3: CASSPTGGSAEAFF.

This chain joins TRBV5-1 and TRBJ2-7. This CDR3 spans 14 amino acids. Germline V gene sequence: CDR1 SGHRS, CDR2 YFSETQ. This chain's CDR3 is CASSPEGRTYEQYF.

CDR3 amino acids: CASSLGQGEPTDTQYF. The chain employs TRBV27 and TRBJ2-3; checking the TCRdb D call of TRBD1 is not possible without DNA. This CDR3 is 16 amino acids long. Germline V gene data show CDR1 as MNHEY and CDR2 as SMNVEV (reference sequence).

V and J are TRBV29-1 and TRBJ1-2. The CDR3 loop spans 14 amino acids. Germline V CDR1 and CDR2: SQVTM, ANQGSEA. The CDR3 sequence: CSVEDLVINYGYTF.

V gene TRBV5-5 combines with J gene TRBJ2-7; checking the TCRdb D call of TRBD2 is not possible without DNA. CDR3 size: 14 residues. Germline CDR1 and CDR2: SGHKS and YYEKEE (reference sequence). The CDR3 protein is CACSPGTRRYEQYF.

This sequence joins TRBV19 and TRBJ2-1. This CDR3 comprises 11 residues. CDR1 is LNHDA and CDR2 is SQIVND in the germline V gene (reference sequence). The CDR3 here is CATIRSDEQFF.